This is a list of T cell receptor beta chains from one sample in a study of blood T cells in healthy people across ages. From the 5' RACE reads, TCRdb called clonotypes with MiXCR, one entry per CDR3 protein. The sample has some 700,000 distinct CDR3 sequences; around 46% are singletons. The sample was blood. These receptors originate from an older woman in good health. Both conserved end residues are part of each CDR3. Fields, in order: clone size, V gene, D gene, J gene, CDR3 DNA, CDR3 protein. D genes are given only for firm matches. Clone size appears in some rows only: once, few, many, or a class for an expanded clone.

clone size: few; V gene: TRBV5-1; D gene: .; J gene: TRBJ2-2; CDR3 DNA: TGCGCCAGCAGCGTGGAACGCACTGGGGAGCTGTTTTTT; CDR3 protein: CASSVERTGELFF
clone size: .; V gene: TRBV27; D gene: TRBD2; J gene: TRBJ2-5; CDR3 DNA: TGTGCCAGCAGTTTATTAGCGGGGGTGAGGGAGACCCAGTACTTC; CDR3 protein: CASSLLAGVRETQYF
clone size: .; V gene: TRBV7-3; D gene: .; J gene: TRBJ2-1; CDR3 DNA: TGTGCCAGCAGCTCCGGTGGCGGTGAGCAGTTCTTC; CDR3 protein: CASSSGGGEQFF
clone size: .; V gene: TRBV5-4; D gene: TRBD2; J gene: TRBJ2-1; CDR3 DNA: TGTGCCAGCAGCTTGGGAGCGGGGCCCTACAATGAGCAGTTCTTC; CDR3 protein: CASSLGAGPYNEQFF
clone size: few; V gene: TRBV7-9; D gene: .; J gene: TRBJ1-6; CDR3 DNA: TGTGCCAGCAGGCCACCCAACAGAGATTCACCCCTCCACTTT; CDR3 protein: CASRPPNRDSPLHF
clone size: .; V gene: TRBV3-1; D gene: .; J gene: TRBJ2-4; CDR3 DNA: TGTGCCAGCAGCCAAGAGACGGGTAGAATTCAGTACTTC; CDR3 protein: CASSQETGRIQYF
clone size: few; V gene: TRBV7-2; D gene: TRBD1; J gene: TRBJ1-2; CDR3 DNA: TGTGCCAGCAGCTTACCGACAGGGGGCCTGCCCAACTATGGCTACACCTTC; CDR3 protein: CASSLPTGGLPNYGYTF
clone size: .; V gene: TRBV7-2; D gene: .; J gene: TRBJ2-5; CDR3 DNA: TGTGCCAGCAGCTTAGCTGGCAGCCCACAGGAGACCCAGTACTTC; CDR3 protein: CASSLAGSPQETQYF
clone size: .; V gene: TRBV7-9; D gene: TRBD2; J gene: TRBJ2-1; CDR3 DNA: TGTGCCAGCAGCCCACCCGGGACTAGCGGGAGGTCTGAGCAGTTCTTC; CDR3 protein: CASSPPGTSGRSEQFF
clone size: .; V gene: TRBV25-1; D gene: .; J gene: TRBJ2-7; CDR3 DNA: TGTGCCAGCAGTGAAAGCGTAGGAGGGGGCGCGTCCGAGCAGTACTTC; CDR3 protein: CASSESVGGGASEQYF
clone size: .; V gene: TRBV12-5; D gene: TRBD1; J gene: TRBJ2-7; CDR3 DNA: TGTGCTAGTGGTTTGGTGACAGGGCCTCACGAGCAGTACTTC; CDR3 protein: CASGLVTGPHEQYF
clone size: few; V gene: TRBV7-2; D gene: .; J gene: TRBJ2-7; CDR3 DNA: TGTGCCAGCTCCACCGCGAGCGGGCGCAGCTACAATGAGCAGTACTTC; CDR3 protein: CASSTASGRSYNEQYF
clone size: once; V gene: TRBV29-1; D gene: TRBD1; J gene: TRBJ1-2; CDR3 DNA: TGCAGCGTCTTGGACAGGGTCTTTCGCTATGGCTACACCTTC; CDR3 protein: CSVLDRVFRYGYTF
clone size: many; V gene: TRBV20-1; D gene: .; J gene: TRBJ2-7; CDR3 DNA: TGCAGTGCTAGTAACGGGCCCTCCTACGAGCAGTACTTC; CDR3 protein: CSASNGPSYEQYF
clone size: .; V gene: TRBV7-4; D gene: .; J gene: TRBJ2-3; CDR3 DNA: TGTGCCAGCAGCTTTCTTTCAGCGACCGTCAGCACAGATACGCAGTATTTT; CDR3 protein: CASSFLSATVSTDTQYF
clone size: few; V gene: TRBV28; D gene: TRBD2; J gene: TRBJ2-3; CDR3 DNA: TGTGCCAGCAGTTCCCCCACCGGGACTAGCGGGTCAGATACGCAGTATTTT; CDR3 protein: CASSSPTGTSGSDTQYF
clone size: .; V gene: TRBV14; D gene: TRBD2; J gene: TRBJ2-1; CDR3 DNA: TGTGCCAGCAGCCAATCTAGCGGGGACGATGAGCAGTTCTTC; CDR3 protein: CASSQSSGDDEQFF
clone size: few; V gene: TRBV11-2; D gene: TRBD2; J gene: TRBJ2-1; CDR3 DNA: TGTGCCTCGCTCGGGGGGGCGTCCTACAATGAGCAGTTCTTC; CDR3 protein: CASLGGASYNEQFF
clone size: .; V gene: TRBV18; D gene: .; J gene: TRBJ2-3; CDR3 DNA: TGTGCCAGCTCACCGCAAGACCGTTTCACGCAGTATTTT; CDR3 protein: CASSPQDRFTQYF
clone size: .; V gene: TRBV7-2; D gene: .; J gene: TRBJ2-1; CDR3 DNA: TGTGCCAGCAGCTTAGATCTTGGGGTACCAGAGCAGTTCTTC; CDR3 protein: CASSLDLGVPEQFF
clone size: .; V gene: TRBV6-5; D gene: TRBD1; J gene: TRBJ2-3; CDR3 DNA: TGTGCCAGCACCAAGGGGGCTAGCACAGATACGCAGTATTTT; CDR3 protein: CASTKGASTDTQYF
clone size: few; V gene: TRBV6-2/TRBV6-3; D gene: TRBD2; J gene: TRBJ2-7; CDR3 DNA: TGTGCCAGCAGCCCCGTGGTAGCGGGACCCTACGAGCAGTACTTC; CDR3 protein: CASSPVVAGPYEQYF
clone size: once; V gene: TRBV28; D gene: TRBD2; J gene: TRBJ2-1; CDR3 DNA: TGTGCCAGCAGAGGGACTAGGAAAGCGATTATTGAGCAGTTCTTC; CDR3 protein: CASRGTRKAIIEQFF
clone size: .; V gene: TRBV7-8; D gene: TRBD1; J gene: TRBJ1-5; CDR3 DNA: TGTGCCAGCAGCCCCACAGGGGACAAGGGGCCCCAGCATTTT; CDR3 protein: CASSPTGDKGPQHF
clone size: .; V gene: TRBV27; D gene: TRBD1; J gene: TRBJ2-7; CDR3 DNA: TGTGCCAGCAGTTTAAAGGGACAGGGTCCACGCTACGAGCAGTACTTC; CDR3 protein: CASSLKGQGPRYEQYF
clone size: .; V gene: TRBV2; D gene: .; J gene: TRBJ2-2; CDR3 DNA: TGTGCCAGCACGCGCGCGGGGGCCGACACCGGGGAGCTGTTTTTT; CDR3 protein: CASTRAGADTGELFF
clone size: few; V gene: TRBV2; D gene: TRBD2; J gene: TRBJ2-1; CDR3 DNA: TGTGCCAGCAGTGAAGACGGGAGGGCCCCCTACAATGAGCAGTTCTTC; CDR3 protein: CASSEDGRAPYNEQFF
clone size: few; V gene: TRBV10-2; D gene: TRBD1; J gene: TRBJ2-7; CDR3 DNA: TGCGCCAGCAGTGAGCCCGCCGGGACAGGGGACCTTTTCTCCTACGAGCAGTACTTC; CDR3 protein: CASSEPAGTGDLFSYEQYF
clone size: .; V gene: TRBV5-6; D gene: TRBD2; J gene: TRBJ2-3; CDR3 DNA: TGTGCCAGCAGCTTGGGTTTGGTCGGCCTAGCGGGGGCAGATACGCAGTATTTT; CDR3 protein: CASSLGLVGLAGADTQYF
clone size: .; V gene: TRBV6-2/TRBV6-3; D gene: TRBD2; J gene: TRBJ2-5; CDR3 DNA: TGTGCCAGCAGCTTATCGGGGGGGCCAGAGACCCAGTACTTC; CDR3 protein: CASSLSGGPETQYF
clone size: few; V gene: TRBV7-9; D gene: TRBD2; J gene: TRBJ2-1; CDR3 DNA: TGTGCCAGCAGCCCCCTCCGGACTAGCGGGAGTTCCTACAATGAGCAGTTCTTC; CDR3 protein: CASSPLRTSGSSYNEQFF
clone size: few; V gene: TRBV6-2/TRBV6-3; D gene: TRBD1; J gene: TRBJ2-7; CDR3 DNA: TGTGCCAGCACCTATATGGGACAGATCTACGAGCAGTACTTC; CDR3 protein: CASTYMGQIYEQYF
clone size: .; V gene: TRBV6-1; D gene: TRBD2; J gene: TRBJ2-1; CDR3 DNA: TGTGCCAGCAGTGAAGGACTAGCGGGGACGGGCAATGAGCAGTTCTTC; CDR3 protein: CASSEGLAGTGNEQFF
clone size: few; V gene: TRBV7-6; D gene: TRBD2; J gene: TRBJ2-7; CDR3 DNA: TGTGCCAGCAGCACCCCCCGGGGGGGCGGAACCTACGAGCAGTACTTC; CDR3 protein: CASSTPRGGGTYEQYF
clone size: many; V gene: TRBV6-1; D gene: TRBD1; J gene: TRBJ2-5; CDR3 DNA: TGTGCCAGCGTTTGGACAGGGGGCGAAACCCAGTACTTC; CDR3 protein: CASVWTGGETQYF
clone size: .; V gene: TRBV4-2; D gene: .; J gene: TRBJ2-6; CDR3 DNA: TGTGCCAGCAGCCTTTCGGGTCTTAATACGGGGGCCAACGTCCTGACTTTC; CDR3 protein: CASSLSGLNTGANVLTF
clone size: .; V gene: TRBV6-2/TRBV6-3; D gene: TRBD1; J gene: TRBJ2-7; CDR3 DNA: TGTGCCAGCAGTTACCCGGGGACAGGGGGAGAGCAGTACTTC; CDR3 protein: CASSYPGTGGEQYF
clone size: few; V gene: TRBV12-3/TRBV12-4; D gene: TRBD2; J gene: TRBJ2-5; CDR3 DNA: TGTGCCAGCAGTCTAGCGGAGCAGACCCAGTACTTC; CDR3 protein: CASSLAEQTQYF
clone size: .; V gene: TRBV7-3; D gene: TRBD1; J gene: TRBJ2-1; CDR3 DNA: TGTGCCAGCAGCCCTGTCCCGGGACAGGGGTTAAGGGAGCAGTTCTTC; CDR3 protein: CASSPVPGQGLREQFF
clone size: many; V gene: TRBV20-1; D gene: TRBD2; J gene: TRBJ2-7; CDR3 DNA: TGCAGTGCTAGAGATCTGGGGAGCGGGAGTGCTTACGAGCAGTACTTC; CDR3 protein: CSARDLGSGSAYEQYF
clone size: .; V gene: TRBV24-1; D gene: .; J gene: TRBJ2-1; CDR3 DNA: TGTGCCACCAGCCGCTCCTCCTACAATGAGCAGTTCTTC; CDR3 protein: CATSRSSYNEQFF
clone size: .; V gene: TRBV4-2; D gene: .; J gene: TRBJ2-1; CDR3 DNA: TGTGCCAGCAGCCAACCCCTCGGTAGCGGACCCCGAGAGCAGTTCTTC; CDR3 protein: CASSQPLGSGPREQFF
clone size: .; V gene: TRBV12-3/TRBV12-4; D gene: .; J gene: TRBJ1-1; CDR3 DNA: TGTGCCAGCACCCAGGCAGGGTTCCGAGCTTTCTTT; CDR3 protein: CASTQAGFRAFF
clone size: .; V gene: TRBV7-9; D gene: .; J gene: TRBJ1-5; CDR3 DNA: TGTGCCAGCAGCTACTACGGCGGTGGCAATAGCTATCAGCCCCAGCATTTT; CDR3 protein: CASSYYGGGNSYQPQHF
clone size: few; V gene: TRBV4-2; D gene: .; J gene: TRBJ1-2; CDR3 DNA: TGTGCCAGCAGCCAAGGAAGGTCAGGGGAGGGTGGCTACACCTTC; CDR3 protein: CASSQGRSGEGGYTF
clone size: .; V gene: TRBV7-9; D gene: TRBD1; J gene: TRBJ2-1; CDR3 DNA: TGTGCCAGCAGCGGCGGTCGGGACAGGACTTACAATGAGCAGTTCTTC; CDR3 protein: CASSGGRDRTYNEQFF
clone size: once; V gene: TRBV4-2; D gene: TRBD2; J gene: TRBJ2-3; CDR3 DNA: TGTGCCTGCAGCCAAGATATGCGGGGGGCCACAGATACGCAGTATTTT; CDR3 protein: CACSQDMRGATDTQYF
clone size: .; V gene: TRBV24-1; D gene: TRBD1; J gene: TRBJ2-5; CDR3 DNA: TGTGCCGCCAGTGATCCAGGGGGACAAGAGACCCAGTACTTC; CDR3 protein: CAASDPGGQETQYF
clone size: .; V gene: TRBV7-2; D gene: .; J gene: TRBJ1-1; CDR3 DNA: TGTGCCAGCAGCCGCCGTTCCGGGGGACTACCTCCTGAAGCTTTCTTT; CDR3 protein: CASSRRSGGLPPEAFF
clone size: many; V gene: TRBV5-1; D gene: .; J gene: TRBJ2-7; CDR3 DNA: TGCGCCAGCAGCTTGGAGGGACAAGCCTACGAGCAGTACTTC; CDR3 protein: CASSLEGQAYEQYF
clone size: few; V gene: TRBV5-6; D gene: .; J gene: TRBJ2-7; CDR3 DNA: TGTGCCAGCAGCAGGACAGCCAGCACCTACGAGCAGTACTTC; CDR3 protein: CASSRTASTYEQYF
clone size: .; V gene: TRBV5-1; D gene: TRBD2; J gene: TRBJ2-3; CDR3 DNA: TGCGCCAGCAGCTTGGATCCGGGACTAGCGGGGTATACGCAGTATTTT; CDR3 protein: CASSLDPGLAGYTQYF
clone size: few; V gene: TRBV6-5; D gene: .; J gene: TRBJ2-5; CDR3 DNA: TGTGCCAGCAGTTCCAGGGCGGGGACGACGGAGACCCAGTACTTC; CDR3 protein: CASSSRAGTTETQYF
clone size: .; V gene: TRBV28; D gene: TRBD1; J gene: TRBJ2-7; CDR3 DNA: TGTGCCAGCAGTTTCGGGACAGCCCGCTACGAGCAGTACTTC; CDR3 protein: CASSFGTARYEQYF
clone size: .; V gene: TRBV14; D gene: .; J gene: TRBJ2-5; CDR3 DNA: TGTGCCAGCAGCCAAGATCCGAATCCTCGACGGGCCCAGTACTTC; CDR3 protein: CASSQDPNPRRAQYF